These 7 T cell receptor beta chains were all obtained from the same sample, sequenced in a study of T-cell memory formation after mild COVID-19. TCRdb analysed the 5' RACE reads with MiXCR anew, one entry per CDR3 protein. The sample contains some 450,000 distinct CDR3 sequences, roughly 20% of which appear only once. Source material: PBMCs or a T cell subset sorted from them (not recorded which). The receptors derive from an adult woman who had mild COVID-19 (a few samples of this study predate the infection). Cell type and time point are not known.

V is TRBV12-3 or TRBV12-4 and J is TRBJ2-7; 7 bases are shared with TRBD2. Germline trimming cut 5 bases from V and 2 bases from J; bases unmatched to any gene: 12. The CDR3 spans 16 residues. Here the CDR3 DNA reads TGTGCCAGCAGTCCATCACGGCGGGAGTCCACCTACGAGCAGTACTTC. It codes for CASSPSRRESTYEQYF.

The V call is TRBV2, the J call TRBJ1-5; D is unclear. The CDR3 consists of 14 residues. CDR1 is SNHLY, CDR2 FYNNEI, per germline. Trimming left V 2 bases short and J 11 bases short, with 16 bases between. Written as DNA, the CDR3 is TGTGCCAGCAGTGAAAGATTTTTAGAATCGGCCCAGCATTTT. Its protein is CASSERFLESAQHF. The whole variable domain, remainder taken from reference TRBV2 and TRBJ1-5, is EPEVTQTPSHQVTQMGQEVILRCVPISNHLYFYWYRQILGQKVEFLVSFYNNEISEKSEIFDDQFSVERPDGSNFTLKIRSTKLEDSAMYFCASSERFLESAQHFGDGTRLSIL.

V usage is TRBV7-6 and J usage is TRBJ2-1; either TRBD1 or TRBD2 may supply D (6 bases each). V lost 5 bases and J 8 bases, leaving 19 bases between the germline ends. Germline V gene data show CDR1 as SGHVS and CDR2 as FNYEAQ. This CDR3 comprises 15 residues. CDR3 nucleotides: TGTGCCAGCAGCCTGAAATGGGGGGCAATGGATGAGCAGTTCTTC. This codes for CASSLKWGAMDEQFF.

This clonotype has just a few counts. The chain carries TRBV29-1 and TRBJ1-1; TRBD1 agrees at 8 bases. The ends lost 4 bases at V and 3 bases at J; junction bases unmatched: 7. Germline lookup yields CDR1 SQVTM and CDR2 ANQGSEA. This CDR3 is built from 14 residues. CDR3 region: CSVVRQGRDTEAFF. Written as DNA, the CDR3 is TGCAGCGTTGTTAGACAGGGGCGAGACACTGAAGCTTTCTTT. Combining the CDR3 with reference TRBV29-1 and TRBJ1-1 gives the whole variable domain SAVISQKPSRDICQRGTSLTIQCQVDSQVTMMFWYRQQPGQSLTLIATANQGSEATYESGFVIDKFPISRPNLTFSTLTVSNMSPEDSSIYLCSVVRQGRDTEAFFGQGTRLTVV.

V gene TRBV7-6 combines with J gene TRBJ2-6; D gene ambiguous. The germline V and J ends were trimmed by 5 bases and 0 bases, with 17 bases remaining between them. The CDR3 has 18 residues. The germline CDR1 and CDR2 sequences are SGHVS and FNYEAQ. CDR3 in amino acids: CASSPWVGSNSGANVLTF. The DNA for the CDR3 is TGTGCCAGCAGCCCCTGGGTGGGATCGAACTCTGGGGCCAACGTCCTGACTTTC.

The CDR3 bases are TGCAGTGCTCTACTAGCGGGAGGGCCTTACGAGCAGTACTTC. Translating it yields CSALLAGGPYEQYF. The chain joins TRBV20-1 to TRBJ2-7; 13 bases map to TRBD2. V lost 5 bases, J lost 4 bases, and 5 bases stayed unmatched. CDR1 DFQATT and CDR2 SNEGSKA come from the germline V gene (reference sequence). This CDR3 region has 14 residues.

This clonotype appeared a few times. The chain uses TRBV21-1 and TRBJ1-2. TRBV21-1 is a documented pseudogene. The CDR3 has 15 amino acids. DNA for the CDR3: TGTGCCAGCAGCAAAGAAGCCTCCTCTAACTATGGCTACACCTTC. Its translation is CASSKEASSNYGYTF.